This is a list of T cell receptor beta chains from one sample in a study of T cell responses to AZD1222 COVID-19 vaccine. Produced via immunoSEQ multiplex PCR; TCRdb's table is partial and in-frame only. The data hold more than 110,000 clones, with over 75% observed a single time. Specimen: peripheral blood, collected on day 0 of AZD1222 vaccination. The receptors originated from an adult in good health. Each CDR3 is given with its conserved first and last residue. D genes are given only for firm matches. Clone size appears in some rows only: once, few, many, or a class for an expanded clone.

D	V	size	J	DNA	CDR3
TRBD1	TRBV5-6	NA	TRBJ2-7	TGTGCCAGCAGCCCTACAGGGGAACTTTGGATCGAGCAGTACTTC	CASSPTGELWIEQYF
NA	TRBV7-7	NA	TRBJ2-2	TGTGCTAGCAGCTTAGGGGACAAGTTCGCGAACACCGGGGAGCTGTTTTTT	CASSLGDKFANTGELFF
NA	TRBV10-1	NA	TRBJ1-4	TGCGCCAGTTGGCGGGGATGGAGTAATGAAAAACTGTTTTTT	CASWRGWSNEKLFF
NA	TRBV29-1	NA	TRBJ1-2	TGCAGCGTTGAAGTAGGAGGGGGCTACACCTTC	CSVEVGGGYTF
NA	TRBV10-3	NA	TRBJ2-7	TGTGCCATCAGTGAGTTTGACGAGCAGTACTTC	CAISEFDEQYF
NA	TRBV29-1	NA	TRBJ2-2	TGCAGCGCAGACCGTACCGGGGAGCTGTTTTTT	CSADRTGELFF
TRBD1	TRBV11-2	NA	TRBJ2-1	TGTGCCAGCGGCAAGGGGGCAAACAATGAGCAGTTCTTC	CASGKGANNEQFF
NA	TRBV29-1	NA	TRBJ2-5	TGCAGCGTTGAGGGTGGAGTGCACAGCCAAGAGACCCAGTACTTC	CSVEGGVHSQETQYF
TRBD2	TRBV19	NA	TRBJ2-1	TGTGCCAGTAGGCTAGCGGGAGGGCCCTACAATGAGCAGTTCTTC	CASRLAGGPYNEQFF
NA	TRBV6-5	NA	TRBJ1-5	TGTGCCAGCAGTTACAGGAAGGGGCCCCAGCATTTT	CASSYRKGPQHF
NA	TRBV28	NA	TRBJ2-7	TGTGCCAGTTATAGCACAGATAGTCGGGAGAAGCAGTACTTC	CASYSTDSREKQYF
NA	TRBV5-1	NA	TRBJ2-5	TGCGCCAGCAGCCCTGCACACCAAGAGACCCAGTACTTC	CASSPAHQETQYF
TRBD2	TRBV4-2	NA	TRBJ2-5	TGTGCCAGCAGCCAAGGGATAGCGGGGCAAGAGACCCAGTACTTC	CASSQGIAGQETQYF
TRBD1	TRBV28	NA	TRBJ2-7	TGTGCCAGCAGTTCAGTCCCGGGACAGGGGCATTCCTCCTACGAGCAGTACTTC	CASSSVPGQGHSSYEQYF
NA	TRBV11-2	NA	TRBJ2-7	TGTGCCTCCACGAGCGGGACATGGGGTCGGTCCTACGAGCAGTACTTC	CASTSGTWGRSYEQYF
TRBD1	TRBV3-1/TRBV3-2	once	TRBJ2-7	TGTGCCAGCAGCCTTCAGACAGGGTTATACGAGCAGTACTTC	CASSLQTGLYEQYF
NA	TRBV6-5	once	TRBJ2-2	TGTGCCAGCAGCGATCTGGGGGCTGCCGGGGAGCTGTTTTTT	CASSDLGAAGELFF
TRBD1	TRBV6-1	NA	TRBJ1-2	TGTGCCAGCAGTGAAGCGCTTCGGGGACAGATCTATGGCTACACCTTC	CASSEALRGQIYGYTF
TRBD1	TRBV30	NA	TRBJ1-2	TGTGCCTGGAGTGCCAACAGGGGTACTGGCTACACCTTC	CAWSANRGTGYTF
NA	TRBV28	once	TRBJ1-6	TGTGCCAGCAGGCTAAGGGGGGCTGGCAGAACGAATAATTCACCCCTCCACTTT	CASRLRGAGRTNNSPLHF
TRBD1	TRBV3-1/TRBV3-2	NA	TRBJ1-5	TGTGCCAGCAGCCAAGGACAGGGGAATCAGCCCCAGCATTTT	CASSQGQGNQPQHF
NA	TRBV10-3	NA	TRBJ1-2	TGTGCCATCAGTGGCACAGCTAACTATGGCTACACCTTC	CAISGTANYGYTF
NA	TRBV24-1	NA	TRBJ1-5	TGTGCCACCAGTGATTCGAAGAGGGGGAGCAATCAGCCCCAGCATTTT	CATSDSKRGSNQPQHF
NA	TRBV27	NA	TRBJ2-7	TGTGCCAGCAGTGTGTACCAAACAGTCGCAGGAAGAGAGCAGTACTTC	CASSVYQTVAGREQYF
NA	TRBV19	once	TRBJ1-5	TGTGCCAGTAGTATAAAGGGGACCAATCAGCCCCAGCATTTT	CASSIKGTNQPQHF
NA	TRBV18	once	TRBJ1-1	TGTGCCAGCTCCGGGTCGGGGAACACTGAAGCTTTCTTT	CASSGSGNTEAFF
NA	TRBV2	NA	TRBJ1-6	TGTGCCAGCAGCACAGGTAATTCACCCCTCCACTTT	CASSTGNSPLHF
TRBD2	TRBV3-1/TRBV3-2	NA	TRBJ2-3	TGTGCCAGCAGCCAAGTAGCGGGGGGTAGCACAGATACGCAGTATTTT	CASSQVAGGSTDTQYF
TRBD1	TRBV7-2	few	TRBJ1-6	TGTGCCAGCAGCTTACTGGGTGGGACAGCGAATAATTCACCCCTCCACTTT	CASSLLGGTANNSPLHF